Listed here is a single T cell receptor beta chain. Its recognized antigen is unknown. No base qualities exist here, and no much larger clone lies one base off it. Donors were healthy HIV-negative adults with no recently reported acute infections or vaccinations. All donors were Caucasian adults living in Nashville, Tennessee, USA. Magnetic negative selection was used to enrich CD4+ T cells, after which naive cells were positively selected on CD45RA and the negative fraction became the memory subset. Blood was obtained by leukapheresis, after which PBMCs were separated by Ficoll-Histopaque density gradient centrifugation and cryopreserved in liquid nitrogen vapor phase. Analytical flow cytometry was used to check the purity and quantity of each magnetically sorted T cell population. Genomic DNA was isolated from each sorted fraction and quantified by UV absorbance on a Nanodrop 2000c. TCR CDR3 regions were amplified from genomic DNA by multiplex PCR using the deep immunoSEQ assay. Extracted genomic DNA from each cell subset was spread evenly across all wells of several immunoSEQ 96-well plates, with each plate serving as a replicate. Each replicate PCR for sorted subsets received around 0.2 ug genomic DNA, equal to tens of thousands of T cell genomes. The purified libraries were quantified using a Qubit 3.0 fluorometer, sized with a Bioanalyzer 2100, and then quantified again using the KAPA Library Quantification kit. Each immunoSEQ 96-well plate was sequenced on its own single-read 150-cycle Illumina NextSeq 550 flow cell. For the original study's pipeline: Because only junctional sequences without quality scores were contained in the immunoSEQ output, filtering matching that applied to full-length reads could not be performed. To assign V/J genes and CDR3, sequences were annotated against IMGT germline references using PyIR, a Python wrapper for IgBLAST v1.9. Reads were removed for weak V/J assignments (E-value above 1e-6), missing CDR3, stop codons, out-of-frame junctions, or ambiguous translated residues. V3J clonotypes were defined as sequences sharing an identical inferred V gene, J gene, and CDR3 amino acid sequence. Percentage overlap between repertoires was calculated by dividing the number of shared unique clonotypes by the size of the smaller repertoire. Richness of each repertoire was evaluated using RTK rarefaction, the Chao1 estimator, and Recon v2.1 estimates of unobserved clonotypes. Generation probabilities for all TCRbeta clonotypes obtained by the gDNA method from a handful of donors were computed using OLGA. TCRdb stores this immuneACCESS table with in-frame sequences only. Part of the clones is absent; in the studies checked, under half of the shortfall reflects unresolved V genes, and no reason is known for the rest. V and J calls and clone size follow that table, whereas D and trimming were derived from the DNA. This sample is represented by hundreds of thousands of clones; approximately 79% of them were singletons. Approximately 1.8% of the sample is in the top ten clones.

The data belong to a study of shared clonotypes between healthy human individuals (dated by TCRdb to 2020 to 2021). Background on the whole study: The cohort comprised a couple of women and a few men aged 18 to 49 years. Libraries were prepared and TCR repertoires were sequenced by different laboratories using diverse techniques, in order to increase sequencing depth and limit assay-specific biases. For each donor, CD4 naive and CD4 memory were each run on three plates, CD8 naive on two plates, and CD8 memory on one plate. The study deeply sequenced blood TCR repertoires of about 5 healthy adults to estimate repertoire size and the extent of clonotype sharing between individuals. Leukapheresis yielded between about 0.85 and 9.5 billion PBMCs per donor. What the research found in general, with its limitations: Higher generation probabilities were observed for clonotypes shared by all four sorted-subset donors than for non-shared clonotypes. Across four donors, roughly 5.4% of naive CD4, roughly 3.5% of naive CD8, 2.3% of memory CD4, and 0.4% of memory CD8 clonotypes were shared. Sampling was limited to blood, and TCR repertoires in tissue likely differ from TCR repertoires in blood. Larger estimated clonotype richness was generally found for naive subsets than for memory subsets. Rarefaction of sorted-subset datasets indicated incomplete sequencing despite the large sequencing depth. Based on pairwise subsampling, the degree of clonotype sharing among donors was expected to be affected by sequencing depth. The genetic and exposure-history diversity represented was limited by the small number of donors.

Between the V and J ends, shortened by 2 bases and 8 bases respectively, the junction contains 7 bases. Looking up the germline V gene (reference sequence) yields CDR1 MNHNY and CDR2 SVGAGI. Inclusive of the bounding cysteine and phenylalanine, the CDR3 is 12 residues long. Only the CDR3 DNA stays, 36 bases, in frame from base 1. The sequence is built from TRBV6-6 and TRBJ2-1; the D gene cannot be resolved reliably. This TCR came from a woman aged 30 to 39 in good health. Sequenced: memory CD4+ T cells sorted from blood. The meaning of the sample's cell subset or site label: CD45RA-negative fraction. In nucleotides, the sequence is TGTGCCAGCAGTTACAGAGCACATGAGCAGTTCTTC. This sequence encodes CASSYRAHEQFF.